The 11 T cell receptor beta chains presented below share a single source sample, sequenced in a study of early T cells in non-severe SARS-CoV-2 infection. TCRdb analysed the 5' RACE reads with MiXCR anew, one entry per CDR3 protein. The sample consists of 50,000 to 60,000 distinct CDR3 sequences, roughly 10% of them appearing once. Input material: whole blood. All receptors derive from an adult who was a healthcare worker with PCR-confirmed SARS-CoV-2 infection or an uninfected control (not recorded which).

This clonotype was recorded a few times. The chain joins TRBV5-5 to TRBJ2-7, with TRBD1 as a possible D gene (6 bases). V lost 4 bases to trimming and J lost 0 bases, with 20 bases between them. This CDR3 has 17 amino acids. CDR1 is SGHKS, CDR2 YYEKEE, per germline (reference sequence). The CDR3 loop reads CASSRRTGQSSSYEQYF. DNA of the CDR3: TGTGCCAGCAGCAGAAGAACAGGACAGTCAAGCTCCTACGAGCAGTACTTC.

This clonotype was seen many times. V usage is TRBV5-1 and J usage is TRBJ2-5; 10 bases align to TRBD2. CDR3 length: 16 amino acids. CDR1 is SGHRS, CDR2 YFSETQ, per germline. J was trimmed by 1 base and V by 1 base; bases with no gene match: 4. CDR3 protein: CASSLMSSGGQETQYF. CDR3 nucleotides: TGCGCCAGCAGCTTGATGTCTAGCGGGGGCCAAGAGACCCAGTACTTC. The whole variable domain, remainder taken from reference TRBV5-1 and TRBJ2-5, is KAGVTQTPRYLIKTRGQQVTLSCSPISGHRSVSWYQQTPGQGLQFLFEYFSETQRNKGNFPGRFSGRQFSNSRSEMNVSTLELGDSALYLCASSLMSSGGQETQYFGPGTRLLVL.

This clonotype appeared a few times. The J gene is TRBJ1-3, the V gene TRBV20-1; D ambiguous. This CDR3 contains 12 residues. Germline-derived CDR1 and CDR2 are DFQATT and SNEGSKA (reference sequence). V lost 4 bases and J lost 3, with 7 bases in between. CDR3 sequence reads: CSATLGGNTIYF. The CDR3 nucleotides read TGCAGTGCTACACTAGGTGGAAACACCATATATTTT.

At least ten counts were recorded for this clonotype. V gene TRBV20-1 combines with J gene TRBJ2-1; D uncertain. The germline V gene encodes CDR1 DFQATT and CDR2 SNEGSKA (reference sequence). This CDR3 has 12 amino acids. V lost 3 bases to trimming and J lost 5 bases, with 8 bases between them. The CDR3 DNA is TGCAGTGCTAGTAGGGTAGACAATGAGCAGTTCTTC. This codes for CSASRVDNEQFF.

This clonotype was picked up a small number of times. V gene TRBV29-1 combines with J gene TRBJ1-1; weak D call: TRBD1 (6 bases). The CDR3 extends over 13 amino acids. The germline gives CDR1 SQVTM, CDR2 ANQGSEA. The ends were cut back, 6 bases at V and 3 bases at J, with 14 bases in the middle. In DNA form, the CDR3 reads TGCAGCGTCGAAACAGGGCGTTACACTGAAGCTTTCTTT. Its protein is CSVETGRYTEAFF.

V gene TRBV19 combines with J gene TRBJ2-5; D perhaps matches TRBD1 (6 bases). The CDR3 runs 13 residues. Germline CDR1 is LNHDA and CDR2 is SQIVND (reference sequence). The V end lost 8 bases, the J end lost 2 bases, and 12 bases lay between the germline ends. CDR3 amino acids: CASSWTAQETQYF. The CDR3 DNA reads as TGTGCCAGTTCCTGGACAGCGCAAGAGACCCAGTACTTC.

A few counts support this clonotype. CDR3 sequence: CAVETQYF. The CDR3 DNA reads as TGTGCCGTTGAGACCCAGTACTTC. This chain connects TRBV7-7 to TRBJ2-5, with D uncertain. The V end was cut by 11 bases, the J end by 5 bases, with 3 bases between. Germline-derived CDR1 and CDR2 are SSHAT and FNYEAQ (reference sequence). The CDR3 totals 8 residues.

This clonotype has a handful of counts. This chain uses TRBV12-3 or TRBV12-4 with TRBJ2-3; no reliable D call. Trimming took off 3 bases at V and 0 bases at J, with 7 bases between the two ends. The CDR3 loop spans 14 amino acids. The CDR3 protein is CASSFLSSTDTQYF. The DNA for the CDR3 is TGTGCCAGCAGTTTCCTGTCTAGCACAGATACGCAGTATTTT.

This clonotype was seen repeatedly, ten times or more. This chain connects TRBV3-1 to TRBJ2-3; D uncertain. This CDR3 region has 14 residues. CDR1 and CDR2 (germline): LGHDT, YNNKEL (reference sequence). V dropped 2 bases and J dropped 1 base, with 7 bases sitting between them. The CDR3 sequence: CASSQWMGTDTQYF. Here the CDR3 DNA reads TGTGCCAGCAGCCAATGGATGGGCACAGATACGCAGTATTTT.

This clonotype came up a few times. This sequence joins TRBV20-1 and TRBJ1-2; D may be TRBD1 (6 bases). Germline V gene sequence: CDR1 DFQATT, CDR2 SNEGSKA (reference sequence). CDR3 length equals 15 residues. V was pared by 0 bases and J by 4 bases, with 15 bases between. The CDR3 here is CSARDRRGSSYGYTF. The CDR3, as DNA: TGCAGTGCTAGAGATCGTAGGGGGTCAAGCTATGGCTACACCTTC.

This clonotype was counted at least ten times. The chain joins TRBV28 to TRBJ1-2; the D gene is possibly TRBD1 (6 bases). The germline CDR1 and CDR2 sequences are MDHEN and SYDVKM. V was shortened by 2 bases and J by 0 bases, with 10 bases between the two germline ends. The CDR3 has 15 residues. The CDR3 sequence is CASSLLGAANYGYTF. CDR3 bases: TGTGCCAGCAGTTTACTGGGGGCGGCTAACTATGGCTACACCTTC.